The present entry profiles one T cell receptor (beta chain) with its context. Antigen specificity is unknown. The data derive from a study of cytomegalovirus exposure and HLA in healthy donors. On the study more broadly: Among around 200 million T cells, an earlier analysis found roughly 120 million unique TCR beta sequences.

Primers for the PCR totalled 60 Vbeta and 13 Jbeta. Measured with immunoSEQ multiplex PCR; TCRdb has only the in-frame clones, and not every one. The sample carries about 130,000 clones, around 83% recorded once. Study-wide findings and caveats: In most subjects, TCR beta sequences reportedly gave accurate predictions of HLA-A and HLA-B alleles.

Germline V gives CDR1 MGHDK, CDR2 SYGVNS. CDR3 length: 17 residues. Germline trimming cut 1 base from V and 3 bases from J; bases unmatched to any gene: 11. The V gene is TRBV25-1, the J gene TRBJ2-7; 8 nucleotides align to TRBD1. The receptor was derived from a woman aged 18-30 years in good health and CMV-seropositive. The source material was PBMCs. The CDR3 DNA reads TGTGCCAGCAGTGAATCGCGAGGCACAGGGGGAATCTACGAGCAGTACTTC. Translated: CASSESRGTGGIYEQYF.